Included here is one T cell receptor (beta chain) sequence, with context. No cognate antigen has been identified for it. No per-base quality is available; no much larger clone lies one base away. The study was a case-control design nested within a healthcare worker cohort in London, UK, with weekly nasopharyngeal swab PCR tests and blood sampling. Healthcare workers were recruited between 23 and 31 March 2020, during the week of the UK lockdown, and were followed weekly for up to roughly 16 weeks. This record comes from a study of early T cells in non-severe SARS-CoV-2 infection (dated by TCRdb to the early 2020s). Study-wide context: Because TCR sequencing relied on bulk RNA taken from unsorted whole blood, pairing of alpha and beta chains was not possible.

As encoded in the germline V gene (reference sequence), CDR1 is LNHNV while CDR2 is YYDKDF. Trimming removed 1 base from V and 7 bases from J, leaving 8 bases between the germline ends. The CDR3 numbers 14 residues from cysteine through phenylalanine. Only the CDR3 portion is preserved as DNA: 42 bases, with reading frame beginning at the first base. To prepare the library, 5' RACE was applied. Instrument on record: NextSeq 500. In the TCR library protocol, unique molecular identifiers were attached to individual cDNA molecules to correct for PCR bias and sequencing error. Both TCR alpha and beta chains were sequenced, and tight co-correlation was observed between alpha and beta sequence abundances in each sample. On the study's bioinformatics: Decombinator V4 was used to annotate TCR sequences for V gene, J gene and CDR3. Expanded TCRs were defined as changing significantly between any two time points under a Poisson model with p below 0.0001. Abundances of TCRs were expressed as counts per million after normalisation to the total number of TCRs sequenced in each sample. TRAV1-2 paired with TRAJ12, TRAJ20 or TRAJ33 defined MAIT TCRs, while TRAV10 paired with TRAJ18 defined iNKT TCRs. VDJdb, accessed 1 November 2021, was searched for CMV, EBV and SARS-CoV-2 annotated TCRs, excluding TCRs annotated for multiple antigens. In TCRdb, the public reads were trimmed at Q25 with fastp and aligned with MiXCR, with productive beta chains retained. Entries are consolidated by CDR3 protein sequence, retaining the most common genes and DNA. Here the V and J calls rest on TCRdb's processing, not on the authors' analysis. Present in this sample are some 71,000 distinct CDR3 sequences, over 9.5% of which were seen just once. 5% to 7% of the sample goes to the ten largest clones.

The study at large found these results: VDJdb matching was skewed toward anti-spike CD8 responses and likely underestimated virus-specific expansions, missing private and CD4 specificities.

The chain employs TRBV15 and TRBJ1-6; the best D guess is TRBD1, with 6 bases matching. The sequence derives from an adult who was a healthcare worker with PCR-confirmed SARS-CoV-2 infection or an uninfected control (not recorded which). The starting material was whole blood, obtained at baseline. CDR3 reads: CATSRGTANSPLHF. The DNA sequence reads TGTGCCACCAGCAGAGGGACAGCCAATTCACCCCTCCACTTT. Beyond the CDR3, the reference TRBV15 and TRBJ1-6 genes provide the residues; the full variable domain reads: DAMVIQNPRYQVTQFGKPVTLSCSQTLNHNVMYWYQQKSSQAPKLLFHYYDKDFNNEADTPDNFQSRRPNTSFCFLDIRSPGLGDTAMYLCATSRGTANSPLHFGNGTRLTVT.